One TCR beta chain is described in this entry. Its cognate antigen is unknown. This sample was included in a study of cytomegalovirus exposure and HLA in healthy donors. Study results and caveats: A later analysis showed that HLA-associated TCR beta chains had undergone more clonal expansion than equally common others. Presence/absence analyses assumed roughly uniform sequencing depth across donors, which may not hold. A highly shared variant cluster was judged a likely technical artifact.

CDR3 length equals 16 residues. CDR1 and CDR2 from the germline V gene are MNHEY and SMNVEV (reference sequence). The V end was cut by 5 bases, the J end by 4 bases, with 20 bases between. 13 Jbeta primers and 60 Vbeta primers were used for the PCR. The assay was immunoSEQ multiplex PCR, and TCRdb's table has in-frame clones only and misses some. The data show 200,000 to 250,000 clones, with roughly 80% seen just once and roughly 16% held by the top ten. Sequences were obtained from PBMCs. The TCR was taken from a man aged 35-49 years in good health and CMV-seronegative. J is TRBJ1-2 and V is TRBV27; D might be TRBD1 (6 bases). Here the CDR3 reads CASSHLRGRGIYGYTF. The CDR3 DNA reads TGTGCCAGCAGTCACCTTCGGGGCAGGGGAATCTATGGCTACACCTTC.